This T cell receptor beta chain was profiled in a study of cytomegalovirus exposure and HLA in healthy donors. Use of 60 Vbeta and 13 Jbeta primers characterized the PCR. Clones were read by immunoSEQ multiplex PCR, and TCRdb kept only the in-frame ones, dropping some. The sample contains about 260,000 clones, roughly 70% of which appear only once. Study-level results: Published work reported that the classifier diagnosed cytomegalovirus status with high specificity and sensitivity. 150 to 200 TCR beta chains were listed as cytomegalovirus-associated. The number of N-insertions in an Asian-associated ancestry cluster was reportedly below the approximately 600-donor mean in a later analysis.

CDR3 length: 13 amino acids. In germline, CDR1 is SGDLS, CDR2 YYNGEE. Trimming removed 7 bases from V and 0 bases from J, with 8 bases in between. Worth noting for this clone: Its matching antigen is unknown.

The specimen was PBMCs. The receptor was derived from a female donor in good health and CMV-seronegative. The rearrangement uses TRBV9 and TRBJ2-1; D unresolved. The CDR3 protein is CASSRSSYNEQFF. In nucleotides, the CDR3 is TGTGCCAGCTCTAGGAGCTCCTACAATGAGCAGTTCTTC. The entire variable domain, with the rest obtained from reference TRBV9 and TRBJ2-1, is as follows: DSGVTQTPKHLITATGQRVTLRCSPRSGDLSVYWYQQSLDQGLQFLIQYYNGEERAKGNILERFSAQQFPDLHSELNLSSLELGDSALYFCASSRSSYNEQFFGPGTRLTVL.